This T cell receptor beta chain came from a study of cytomegalovirus exposure and HLA in healthy donors. Study outcomes and limitations: Per a later analysis, HLA-associated TCR beta chains showed more clonal expansion than other, equally common TCR beta chains. In vitro assays verified that a few CMV-associated chains recognized CMV antigens specifically. Being productive about 87% or about 30% of the time was typical of most TCR beta V segments in an earlier analysis.

The junction had 2 bases not matched to a gene; V was cut back by 1 base and J by 5 bases. There are 15 residues in the CDR3. In germline, CDR1 is SGHVS, CDR2 FQNEAQ. The PCR employed 60 Vbeta primers together with 13 Jbeta primers. Profiling relied on immunoSEQ multiplex PCR, and the TCRdb table lists in-frame clones only, not all of them. The data show approximately 140,000 clones, 70% to 75% seen once. In the case of this clone: Antigen specificity is unknown.

J is TRBJ2-2 and V is TRBV7-8; 9 bases agree with TRBD1. The clonotype originates from a woman aged 40-49 years in good health and CMV-seronegative. Sequencing used PBMCs. CDR3 sequence (DNA): TGTGCCAGCAGCTTAGGGACAGGGGATACCGGGGAGCTGTTTTTT. The encoded protein is CASSLGTGDTGELFF. Drawing the rest from reference TRBV7-8 and TRBJ2-2, the complete variable domain is GAGVSQSPRYKVAKRGQDVALRCDPISGHVSLFWYQQALGQGPEFLTYFQNEAQLDKSGLPSDRFFAERPEGSVSTLKIQRTQQEDSAVYLCASSLGTGDTGELFFGEGSRLTVL.